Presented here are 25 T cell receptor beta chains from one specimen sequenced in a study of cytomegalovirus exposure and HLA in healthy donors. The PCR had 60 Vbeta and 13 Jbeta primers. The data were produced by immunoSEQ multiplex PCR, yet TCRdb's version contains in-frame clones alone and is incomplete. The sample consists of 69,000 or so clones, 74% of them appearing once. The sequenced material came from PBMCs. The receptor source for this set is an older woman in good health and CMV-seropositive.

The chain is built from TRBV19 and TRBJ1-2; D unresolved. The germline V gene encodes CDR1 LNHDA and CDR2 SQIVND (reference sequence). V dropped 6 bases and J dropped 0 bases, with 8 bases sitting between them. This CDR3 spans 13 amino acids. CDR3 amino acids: CASSPGTNYGYTF. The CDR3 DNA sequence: TGTGCCAGTAGCCCCGGGACTAACTATGGCTACACCTTC.

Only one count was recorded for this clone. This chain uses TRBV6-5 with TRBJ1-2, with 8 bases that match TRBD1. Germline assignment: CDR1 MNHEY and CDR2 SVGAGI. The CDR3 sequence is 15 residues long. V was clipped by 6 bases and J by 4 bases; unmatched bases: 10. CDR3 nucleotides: TGTGCCAGCAGCCTACAGGGGGAACGTACCTATGGCTACACCTTC. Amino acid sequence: CASSLQGERTYGYTF.

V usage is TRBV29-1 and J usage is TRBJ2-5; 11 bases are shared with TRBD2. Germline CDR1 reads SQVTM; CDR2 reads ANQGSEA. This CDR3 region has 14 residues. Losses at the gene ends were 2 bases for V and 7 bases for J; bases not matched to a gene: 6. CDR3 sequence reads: CSVELLAGGVTQYF. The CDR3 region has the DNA TGCAGCGTTGAACTCCTAGCGGGGGGCGTGACCCAGTACTTC.

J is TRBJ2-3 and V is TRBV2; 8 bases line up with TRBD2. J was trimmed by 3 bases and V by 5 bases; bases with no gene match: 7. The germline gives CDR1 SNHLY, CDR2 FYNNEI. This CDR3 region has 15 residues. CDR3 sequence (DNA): TGTGCCAGCAGTCTAGCATCGGGGGGGACAGATACGCAGTATTTT. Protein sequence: CASSLASGGTDTQYF.

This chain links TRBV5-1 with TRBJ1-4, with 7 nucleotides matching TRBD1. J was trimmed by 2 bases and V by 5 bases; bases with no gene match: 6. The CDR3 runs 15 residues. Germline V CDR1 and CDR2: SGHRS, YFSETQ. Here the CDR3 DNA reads TGCGCCAGCAGACAAATGACAGGGACTAATGAAAAACTGTTTTTT. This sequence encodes CASRQMTGTNEKLFF.

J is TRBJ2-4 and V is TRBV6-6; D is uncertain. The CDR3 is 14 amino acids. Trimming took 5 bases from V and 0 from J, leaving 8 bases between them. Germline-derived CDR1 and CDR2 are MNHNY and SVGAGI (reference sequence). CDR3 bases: TGTGCCAGCAGTGGGCCGGTAGCCAAAAACATTCAGTACTTC. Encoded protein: CASSGPVAKNIQYF.

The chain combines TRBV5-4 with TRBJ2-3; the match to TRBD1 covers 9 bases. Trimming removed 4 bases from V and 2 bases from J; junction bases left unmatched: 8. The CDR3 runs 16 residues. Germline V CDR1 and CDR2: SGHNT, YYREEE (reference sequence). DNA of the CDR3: TGTGCCAGCAGCGGGGACAGGGAATCCTCCACAGATACGCAGTATTTT. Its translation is CASSGDRESSTDTQYF. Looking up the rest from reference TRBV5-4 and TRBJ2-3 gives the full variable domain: ETGVTQSPTHLIKTRGQQVTLRCSSQSGHNTVSWYQQALGQGPQFIFQYYREEENGRGNFPPRFSGLQFPNYSSELNVNALELDDSALYLCASSGDRESSTDTQYFGPGTRLTVL.

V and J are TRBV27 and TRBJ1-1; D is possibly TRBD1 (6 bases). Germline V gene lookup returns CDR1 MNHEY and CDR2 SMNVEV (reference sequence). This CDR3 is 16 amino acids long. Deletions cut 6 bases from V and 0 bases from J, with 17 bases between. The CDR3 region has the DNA TGTGCCAGCAGAACAACCTGGACAGCTATGAACACTGAAGCTTTCTTT. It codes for CASRTTWTAMNTEAFF.

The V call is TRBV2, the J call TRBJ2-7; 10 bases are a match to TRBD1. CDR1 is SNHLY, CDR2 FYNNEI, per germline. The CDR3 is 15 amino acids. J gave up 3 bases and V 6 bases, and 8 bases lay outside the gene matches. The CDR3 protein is CASRAPGQGLYEQYV. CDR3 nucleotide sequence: TGTGCCAGCAGAGCGCCGGGACAGGGGCTCTACGAGCAGTACGTC.

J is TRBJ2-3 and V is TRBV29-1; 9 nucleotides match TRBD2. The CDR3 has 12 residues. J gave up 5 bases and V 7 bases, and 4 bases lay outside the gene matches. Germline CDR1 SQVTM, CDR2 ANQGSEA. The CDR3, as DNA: TGCAGCGCAGCGGGGGGCGAAGATACGCAGTATTTT. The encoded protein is CSAAGGEDTQYF.

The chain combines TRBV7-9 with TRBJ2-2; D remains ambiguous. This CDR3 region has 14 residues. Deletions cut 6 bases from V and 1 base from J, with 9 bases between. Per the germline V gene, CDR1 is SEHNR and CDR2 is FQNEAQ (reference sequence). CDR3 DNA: TGTGCCAGCAGGGGCAGAAAGAACACCGGGGAGCTGTTTTTT. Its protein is CASRGRKNTGELFF.

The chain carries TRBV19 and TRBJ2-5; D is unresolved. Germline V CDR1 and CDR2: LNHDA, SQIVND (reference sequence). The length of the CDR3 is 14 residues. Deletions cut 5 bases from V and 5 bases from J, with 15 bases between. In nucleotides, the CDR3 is TGTGCCAGTAGTGTTTCGGCGGTGAGTGAGACCCAGTACTTC. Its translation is CASSVSAVSETQYF.

The CDR3 here is CASSQRTSGGILQFF. The CDR3 DNA reads as TGTGCCAGTAGTCAAAGGACTAGCGGGGGAATCTTGCAGTTCTTC. The chain links TRBV19 to TRBJ2-1; 13 nucleotides line up with TRBD2. Unmatched junction bases numbered 10, after V lost 5 bases and J lost 12 bases. Germline V CDR1 and CDR2: LNHDA, SQIVND (reference sequence). The CDR3 contains 15 residues.

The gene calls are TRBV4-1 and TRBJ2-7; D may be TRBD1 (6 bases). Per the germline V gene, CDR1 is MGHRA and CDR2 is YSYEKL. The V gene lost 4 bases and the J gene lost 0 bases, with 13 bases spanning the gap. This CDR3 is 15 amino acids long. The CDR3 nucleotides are TGCGCCAGCAGCCGGTCTAGGGGGAGCTCCTACGAGCAGTACTTC. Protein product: CASSRSRGSSYEQYF.

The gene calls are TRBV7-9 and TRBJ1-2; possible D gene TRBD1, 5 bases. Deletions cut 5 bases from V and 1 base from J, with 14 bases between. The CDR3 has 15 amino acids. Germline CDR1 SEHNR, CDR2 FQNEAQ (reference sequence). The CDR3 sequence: CASSPPQGSNYGYTF. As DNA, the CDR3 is TGTGCCAGCAGCCCCCCTCAGGGTAGTAACTATGGCTACACCTTC.

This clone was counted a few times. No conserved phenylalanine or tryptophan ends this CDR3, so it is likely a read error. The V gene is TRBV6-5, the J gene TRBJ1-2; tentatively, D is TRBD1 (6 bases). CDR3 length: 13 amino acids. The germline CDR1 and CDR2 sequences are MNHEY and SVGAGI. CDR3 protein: CARSYVGAHGYTV. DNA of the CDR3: TGTGCCAGAAGTTACGTGGGGGCCCATGGCTACACCGTC.

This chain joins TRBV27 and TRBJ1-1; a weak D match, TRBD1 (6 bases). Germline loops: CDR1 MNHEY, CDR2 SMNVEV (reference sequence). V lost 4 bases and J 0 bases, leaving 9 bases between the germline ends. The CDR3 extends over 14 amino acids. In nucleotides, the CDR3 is TGTGCCAGCAGTTGGACAGTCTTGAACACTGAAGCTTTCTTT. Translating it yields CASSWTVLNTEAFF.

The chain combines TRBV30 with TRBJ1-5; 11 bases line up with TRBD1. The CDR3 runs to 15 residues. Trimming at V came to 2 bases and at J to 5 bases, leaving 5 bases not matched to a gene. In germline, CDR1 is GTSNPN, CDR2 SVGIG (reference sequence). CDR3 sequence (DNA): TGTGCCTGGAGTTTTGGACAGGGGGCCCATCAGCCCCAGCATTTT. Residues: CAWSFGQGAHQPQHF. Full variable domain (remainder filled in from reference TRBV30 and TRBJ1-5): SQTIHQWPATLVQPVGSPLSLECTVEGTSNPNLYWYRQAAGRGLQLLFYSVGIGQISSEVPQNLSASRPQDRQFILSSKKLLLSDSGFYLCAWSFGQGAHQPQHFGDGTRLSIL.

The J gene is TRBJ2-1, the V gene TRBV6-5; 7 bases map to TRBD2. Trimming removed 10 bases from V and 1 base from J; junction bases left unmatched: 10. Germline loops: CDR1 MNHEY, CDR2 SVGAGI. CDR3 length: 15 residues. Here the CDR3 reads CATKRAGRSYNEQFF. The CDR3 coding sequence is TGTGCCACCAAACGAGCGGGAAGATCCTACAATGAGCAGTTCTTC.

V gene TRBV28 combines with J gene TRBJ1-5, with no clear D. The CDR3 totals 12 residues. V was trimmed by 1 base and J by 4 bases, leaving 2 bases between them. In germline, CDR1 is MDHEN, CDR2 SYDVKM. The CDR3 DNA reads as TGTGCCAGCAGTTTATTAAATCAGCCCCAGCATTTT. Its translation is CASSLLNQPQHF.

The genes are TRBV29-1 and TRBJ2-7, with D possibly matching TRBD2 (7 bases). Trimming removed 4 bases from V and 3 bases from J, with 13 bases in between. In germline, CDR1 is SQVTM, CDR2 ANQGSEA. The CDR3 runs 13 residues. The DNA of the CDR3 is TGCAGCGTTGGGGCGGGGGCCGTCTACGAGCAGTACTTC. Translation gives CSVGAGAVYEQYF.

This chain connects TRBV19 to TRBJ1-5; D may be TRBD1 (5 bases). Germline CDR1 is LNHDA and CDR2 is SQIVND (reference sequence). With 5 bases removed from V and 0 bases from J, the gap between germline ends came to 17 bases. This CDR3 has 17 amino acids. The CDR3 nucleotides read TGTGCCAGTAGTGGCAGGGCTTTAAGCTTTAGCAATCAGCCCCAGCATTTT. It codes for CASSGRALSFSNQPQHF. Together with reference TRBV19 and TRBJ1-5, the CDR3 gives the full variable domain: DGGITQSPKYLFRKEGQNVTLSCEQNLNHDAMYWYRQDPGQGLRLIYYSQIVNDFQKGDIAEGYSVSREKKESFPLTVTSAQKNPTAFYLCASSGRALSFSNQPQHFGDGTRLSIL.

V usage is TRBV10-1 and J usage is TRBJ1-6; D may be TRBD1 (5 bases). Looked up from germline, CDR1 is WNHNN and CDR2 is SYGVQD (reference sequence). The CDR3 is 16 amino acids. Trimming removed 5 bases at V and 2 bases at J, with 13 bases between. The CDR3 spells CASSTKTETYNSPLHF. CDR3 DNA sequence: TGCGCCAGCAGTACAAAGACAGAGACCTATAATTCACCCCTCCACTTT.

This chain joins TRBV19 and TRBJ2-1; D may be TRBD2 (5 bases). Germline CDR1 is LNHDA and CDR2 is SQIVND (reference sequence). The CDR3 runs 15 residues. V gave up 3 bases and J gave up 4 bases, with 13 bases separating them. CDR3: CASSIGSSRYNEQFF. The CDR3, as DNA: TGTGCCAGTAGTATTGGGTCTAGCAGATACAATGAGCAGTTCTTC.

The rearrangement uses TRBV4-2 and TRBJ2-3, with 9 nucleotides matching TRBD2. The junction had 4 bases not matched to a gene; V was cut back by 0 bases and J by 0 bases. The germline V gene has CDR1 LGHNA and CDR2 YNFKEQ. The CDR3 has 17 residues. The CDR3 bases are TGTGCCAGCAGCCAAGATCTCGCGGGGGGGAGCACAGATACGCAGTATTTT. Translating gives CASSQDLAGGSTDTQYF.